These 21 T cell receptor beta chains were sequenced from one sample in a study of CD8+ T cells in alopecia areata. Treatment of the sample: oral pan-JAK inhibitor, 5-10 mg twice daily. RNA was extracted and reverse transcribed into cDNA as the sequencing template. Clones were sequenced by immunoSEQ multiplex PCR, and TCRdb holds only the in-frame ones, with some missing. The top ten clones hold 12% of a sample with over 100,000 clones, under 60% of them seen once. This specimen was CD8+ T cells sorted from blood, taken at week 24, from a patient treated with tofacitinib. These receptor sequences come from a human donor with alopecia areata.

The rearrangement joins TRBV19 to TRBJ1-2; possible D gene TRBD1, 5 bases. This CDR3 is 12 amino acids long. The V end was cut by 5 bases, the J end by 4 bases, with 8 bases between. Germline V gene sequence: CDR1 LNHDA, CDR2 SQIVND (reference sequence). Written as DNA, the CDR3 is TGTGCCAGTAGTCCAGGGATCTATGGCTACACCTTC. Translating gives CASSPGIYGYTF.

The CDR3 DNA reads TGTGCCAGCTCGGCCCCAGCTCCTAACAATGAGCAGTTCTTC. Translating it yields CASSAPAPNNEQFF. The chain has TRBV18 and TRBJ2-1; no clear D gene. CDR3 length: 14 amino acids. The germline CDR1 and CDR2 sequences are KGHSH and LQKENI. Trimming took off 6 bases at V and 5 bases at J, with 14 bases between the two ends.

This clone has more than one count but fewer than ten. The chain is built from TRBV29-1 and TRBJ2-3, with D possibly TRBD2 on 7 matching bases. Germline V gene lookup returns CDR1 SQVTM and CDR2 ANQGSEA. V was pared by 8 bases and J by 3 bases, with 12 bases between. The CDR3 covers 12 residues. DNA of the CDR3: TGCAGCACCGAGGGGGGGACAGATACGCAGTATTTT. Translated, it gives CSTEGGTDTQYF.

The chain uses TRBV2 and TRBJ1-1, with D perhaps matching TRBD1 (5 bases). With 9 bases removed from V and 4 bases from J, the gap between germline ends came to 18 bases. Germline V gene data show CDR1 as SNHLY and CDR2 as FYNNEI. This CDR3 region has 14 residues. The CDR3 bases are TGTGCCAGGATTCCAGGGATCTCGGGCACTGAAGCTTTCTTT. Translation: CARIPGISGTEAFF. The whole variable domain, filled in from reference TRBV2 and TRBJ1-1, reads EPEVTQTPSHQVTQMGQEVILRCVPISNHLYFYWYRQILGQKVEFLVSFYNNEISEKSEIFDDQFSVERPDGSNFTLKIRSTKLEDSAMYFCARIPGISGTEAFFGQGTRLTVV.

This clone was seen a few times. The V call is TRBV7-9, the J call TRBJ1-6; D remains ambiguous. This CDR3 comprises 12 residues. Germline CDR1 SEHNR, CDR2 FQNEAQ (reference sequence). Trimming removed 10 bases from V and 4 bases from J, with 8 bases in between. The CDR3 here is CATTLYNSPLHF. The CDR3 DNA follows: TGTGCCACCACACTGTATAATTCACCCCTCCACTTT.

CDR3 in amino acids: CALGVFGTDNEKLFF. The CDR3 DNA reads TGTGCCCTTGGGGTCTTCGGGACAGACAATGAAAAACTGTTTTTT. The chain joins TRBV30 to TRBJ1-4; 7 nucleotides line up with TRBD1. Trimming cost V 8 bases and J 5 bases; bases outside gene matches: 14. Germline V gives CDR1 GTSNPN, CDR2 SVGIG (reference sequence). The CDR3 is 15 amino acids. Supplemented by reference TRBV30 and TRBJ1-4, the full variable domain reads SQTIHQWPATLVQPVGSPLSLECTVEGTSNPNLYWYRQAAGRGLQLLFYSVGIGQISSEVPQNLSASRPQDRQFILSSKKLLLSDSGFYLCALGVFGTDNEKLFFGSGTQLSVL.

V and J are TRBV6-6 and TRBJ1-2; the match to TRBD1 covers 7 bases. V was pared by 4 bases and J by 2 bases, with 7 bases of the junction left unmatched. Germline values: CDR1 MNHNY, CDR2 SVGAGI (reference sequence). This CDR3 has 15 amino acids. This chain's CDR3 is CASSWGMDRNYGYTF. CDR3 DNA: TGTGCCAGCAGTTGGGGGATGGACAGGAACTATGGCTACACCTTC.

This chain links TRBV13 with TRBJ2-7; 7 nucleotides match TRBD2. From germline, CDR1 is PRHDT and CDR2 FYEKMQ (reference sequence). CDR3 length equals 13 residues. V lost 4 bases, J lost 1 base, and 1 base stayed unmatched. DNA of the CDR3: TGTGCCAGCAGCTCGGGACTATCCTACGAGCAGTACTTC. Translated: CASSSGLSYEQYF. Drawing the rest from reference TRBV13 and TRBJ2-7, the complete variable domain is AAGVIQSPRHLIKEKRETATLKCYPIPRHDTVYWYQQGPGQDPQFLISFYEKMQSDKGSIPDRFSAQQFSDYHSELNMSSLELGDSALYFCASSSGLSYEQYFGPGTRLTVT.

This chain links TRBV7-9 with TRBJ1-1; 8 nucleotides agree with TRBD1. There are 14 residues in the CDR3. The J segment lost 5 bases and the V segment lost 6 bases, leaving 8 bases of the junction unmatched. Germline values: CDR1 SEHNR, CDR2 FQNEAQ (reference sequence). The CDR3 sequence is CASSYTGGDTEAFF. In nucleotides, the CDR3 is TGTGCCAGCAGTTATACAGGGGGTGATACTGAAGCTTTCTTT.

This clone was recorded only once. The V and J genes are TRBV6-1 and TRBJ2-1; perhaps TRBD2 as D (6 bases). This CDR3 region has 13 residues. V was shortened by 5 bases and J by 8 bases, with 13 bases between the two germline ends. Germline values: CDR1 MNHNS, CDR2 SASEGT. The CDR3 DNA follows: TGTGCCAGCAGTTTGCGGGGATTCCATGAGCAGTTCTTC. Translation: CASSLRGFHEQFF.

V usage is TRBV5-4 and J usage is TRBJ2-1, with TRBD1 matching 7 bases. J lost 4 bases, V lost 3 bases, and 4 bases had no gene match. CDR1 and CDR2 from the germline V gene are SGHNT and YYREEE (reference sequence). The CDR3 is 14 amino acids. The CDR3 region has the DNA TGTGCCAGCAGCTCGGGGACAGTTTACAATGAGCAGTTCTTC. It is translated as CASSSGTVYNEQFF.

V usage is TRBV6-5 and J usage is TRBJ1-1; TRBD1 matches 8 bases. The germline CDR1 and CDR2 sequences are MNHEY and SVGAGI. The length of the CDR3 is 14 residues. With V trimmed by 5 bases and J by 1 base, 3 bases remained unmatched. The CDR3, as DNA: TGTGCCAGCAGTCTCGGACAGGGGAACACTGAAGCTTTCTTT. Encoded protein: CASSLGQGNTEAFF.

V gene TRBV7-9 combines with J gene TRBJ1-1, with 7 bases identical to TRBD1. Germline V gene data show CDR1 as SEHNR and CDR2 as FQNEAQ (reference sequence). V shed 6 bases, J shed 4 bases, and the junction held 11 bases outside the gene matches. The CDR3 has 15 residues. Here the CDR3 DNA reads TGTGCCAGCAGTGGATGGAACAGGGGAAGCACTGAAGCTTTCTTT. The encoded protein is CASSGWNRGSTEAFF. Full variable domain (outside the CDR3, taken from reference TRBV7-9 and TRBJ1-1): DTGVSQNPRHKITKRGQNVTFRCDPISEHNRLYWYRQTLGQGPEFLTYFQNEAQLEKSRLLSDRFSAERPKGSFSTLEIQRTEQGDSAMYLCASSGWNRGSTEAFFGQGTRLTVV.

Only one count was recorded for this clone. The chain uses TRBV5-1 and TRBJ1-5; D might be TRBD1 (6 bases). CDR1 is SGHRS and CDR2 is YFSETQ in the germline V gene. The CDR3 length is 16 residues. The V end was cut by 1 base, the J end by 2 bases, with 13 bases between. The CDR3 nucleotides are TGCGCCAGCAGCTTGAGCAGGGGCTGGGGCAATCAGCCCCAGCATTTT. Translated, it gives CASSLSRGWGNQPQHF.

The genes are TRBV5-4 and TRBJ2-1; a possible D gene is TRBD2 (7 bases). The CDR3 has 18 amino acids. Germline values: CDR1 SGHNT, CDR2 YYREEE (reference sequence). With 0 bases removed from V and 0 bases from J, the gap between germline ends came to 16 bases. This CDR3 reads CASSLALVGGASYNEQFF. In nucleotides, the CDR3 is TGTGCCAGCAGCTTGGCCTTGGTGGGGGGGGCCTCCTACAATGAGCAGTTCTTC. Looking up the rest from reference TRBV5-4 and TRBJ2-1 gives the full variable domain: ETGVTQSPTHLIKTRGQQVTLRCSSQSGHNTVSWYQQALGQGPQFIFQYYREEENGRGNFPPRFSGLQFPNYSSELNVNALELDDSALYLCASSLALVGGASYNEQFFGPGTRLTVL.

J is TRBJ2-1 and V is TRBV4-3; D is undetermined. This CDR3 spans 15 amino acids. The germline CDR1 and CDR2 sequences are LGHNA and YSLEER. The V end was cut by 2 bases, the J end by 0 bases, with 8 bases between. This CDR3 reads CASSQTESSYNEQFF. The CDR3 bases are TGCGCCAGCAGCCAAACAGAAAGCTCCTACAATGAGCAGTTCTTC.

This clone has a handful of counts. The J gene is TRBJ2-7, the V gene TRBV7-9; 8 bases align to TRBD1. The CDR3 sequence is 14 residues long. V shed 4 bases, J shed 5 bases, and the junction held 7 bases outside the gene matches. The germline CDR1 and CDR2 sequences are SEHNR and FQNEAQ (reference sequence). The DNA for the CDR3 is TGTGCCAGCAGCTCGGACAGGGAGAGGAACGAGCAGTACTTC. Amino acid sequence: CASSSDRERNEQYF.

The J gene is TRBJ1-1, the V gene TRBV13; D not certain. Trimming cost V 5 bases and J 4 bases, with 8 bases left between them. Germline V CDR1 and CDR2: PRHDT, FYEKMQ (reference sequence). The CDR3 consists of 12 residues. The CDR3 bases are TGTGCCAGCAGCGTGGGAGCCACTGAAGCTTTCTTT. Amino acids: CASSVGATEAFF.

In this sample, this clone turned up a few times. The rearrangement joins TRBV2 to TRBJ2-6, with TRBD1 identical over 8 bases. V lost 1 base, J lost 1 base, and 0 bases stayed unmatched. The CDR3 runs to 16 residues. In germline, CDR1 is SNHLY, CDR2 FYNNEI. This CDR3 reads CASSEGTGSGANVLTF. The CDR3 DNA reads TGTGCCAGCAGTGAAGGGACAGGGTCTGGGGCCAACGTCCTGACTTTC.

This clone was found once. This chain uses TRBV27 with TRBJ1-2; tentatively, D is TRBD1 (5 bases). Germline assignment: CDR1 MNHEY and CDR2 SMNVEV (reference sequence). Trimming took 2 bases from V and 7 from J, leaving 11 bases between them. The CDR3 sequence is 13 residues long. The CDR3 nucleotides read TGTGCCAGCAGTTTAGAGGGGTTCGGTGGCTACACCTTC. Translating it yields CASSLEGFGGYTF.

The chain combines TRBV16 with TRBJ2-5; D is possibly TRBD2 (6 bases). Trimming removed 2 bases at V and 3 bases at J, with 13 bases between. This CDR3 is built from 15 residues. Germline loops: CDR1 KGHSY, CDR2 FQNENV. CDR3 protein: CASSQGDSTEETQYF. For the CDR3, the DNA is TGTGCCAGCAGCCAAGGGGACTCCACTGAAGAGACCCAGTACTTC. Looking up the rest from reference TRBV16 and TRBJ2-5 gives the full variable domain: GEEVAQTPKHLVRGEGQKAKLYCAPIKGHSYVFWYQQVLKNEFKFLISFQNENVFDETGMPKERFSAKCLPNSPCSLEIQATKLEDSAVYFCASSQGDSTEETQYFGPGTRLLVL.